The TCR beta chain under discussion was sequenced for a study of blood T cell repertoires in COVID-19. Sequencing used immunoSEQ multiplex PCR; TCRdb keeps in-frame clones, though not all of them. Among roughly 220,000 clones listed, 75% to 90% were seen once. The TCR originated in a woman under 30 in a cohort exposed to, infected with or recovered from COVID-19 (not recorded which). The sample comprised PBMCs or T cells enriched from blood (not recorded which).

The CDR3 sequence is CASSTSSGSYTDTQYF. Here the CDR3 DNA reads TGTGCCAGCTCAACCAGTAGCGGGAGTTACACAGATACGCAGTATTTT. J is TRBJ2-3 and V is TRBV18; 9 nucleotides align to TRBD2. The V gene's germline CDR1 is KGHSH and CDR2 LQKENI. This CDR3 comprises 16 residues. V lost 5 bases to trimming and J lost 2 bases; unmatched junction nucleotides: 8.